Listed here are 29 T cell receptor beta chains from one sample, sequenced in a study of blood T cell repertoires in COVID-19. This table comes from immunoSEQ multiplex PCR, and its TCRdb copy is limited to in-frame clones, with some not included. This sample yields 100,000 to 140,000 clones, of which 84% are seen a single time; approximately 4.4% belongs to the top ten. Sequencing was performed on peripheral blood. Receptors originate from a human donor in a cohort sampled during active COVID-19.

The rearrangement joins TRBV7-9 to TRBJ2-1; 11 positions match TRBD2. This CDR3 region has 15 residues. From germline, CDR1 is SEHNR and CDR2 FQNEAQ (reference sequence). V gave up 4 bases and J gave up 8 bases; unmatched junction bases: 7. The CDR3 is CASSSPLAGEDEQFF. The CDR3 bases are TGTGCCAGCAGCTCACCACTAGCGGGAGAAGATGAGCAGTTCTTC.

The rearrangement uses TRBV18 and TRBJ2-7, with TRBD1 matching over 9 bases. Germline values: CDR1 KGHSH, CDR2 LQKENI. The V segment lost 4 bases and the J segment 3 bases; nucleotides outside the gene matches: 4. This CDR3 spans 14 amino acids. CDR3 in amino acids: CASSRDRVNYEQYF. The CDR3 bases are TGTGCCAGCTCACGGGACAGGGTGAACTACGAGCAGTACTTC.

The sample holds one count of this clone. The chain has TRBV27 and TRBJ2-7, with unresolved D. CDR1 MNHEY and CDR2 SMNVEV come from the germline V gene (reference sequence). V was clipped by 7 bases and J by 2 bases, with 18 bases between them. The CDR3 is 15 amino acids. CDR3 loop: CASKEFMEWTYEQYF. In DNA form, the CDR3 reads TGTGCCAGCAAGGAGTTTATGGAATGGACCTACGAGCAGTACTTC.

The chain employs TRBV7-3 and TRBJ2-1; D is perhaps TRBD2 (6 bases). V was shortened by 3 bases and J by 7 bases, with 16 bases between the two germline ends. Germline V gene lookup returns CDR1 SGHTA and CDR2 FQGTGA. The CDR3 length is 15 residues. CDR3 loop: CASSLGSSVGNEQFF. Written as DNA, the CDR3 is TGTGCCAGCAGCTTGGGATCTAGCGTAGGGAATGAGCAGTTCTTC. Full variable domain (rest looked up from reference TRBV7-3 and TRBJ2-1): GAGVSQTPSNKVTEKGKYVELRCDPISGHTALYWYRQSLGQGPEFLIYFQGTGAADDSGLPNDRFFAVRPEGSVSTLKIQRTERGDSAVYLCASSLGSSVGNEQFFGPGTRLTVL.

The rearrangement joins TRBV6-5 to TRBJ2-2; D is perhaps TRBD1 (6 bases). CDR3 length: 15 residues. The germline gives CDR1 MNHEY, CDR2 SVGAGI. Trimming stripped 5 bases from V and 1 base from J, with 11 bases between. CDR3 nucleotide sequence: TGTGCCAGCAGTCCTTGGACAGAGAACACCGGGGAGCTGTTTTTT. It translates to CASSPWTENTGELFF.

The chain employs TRBV9 and TRBJ1-4; D is undetermined. CDR1 is SGDLS and CDR2 is YYNGEE in the germline V gene. V lost 3 bases to trimming and J lost 6 bases, with 9 bases between them. The CDR3 is 13 residues long. The CDR3 DNA sequence: TGTGCCAGCAGCGGAGGGATGGATGAAAAACTGTTTTTT. Its translation is CASSGGMDEKLFF.

The chain links TRBV28 to TRBJ1-4, with a possible D match to TRBD1 (6 bases). The ends were cut back, 8 bases at V and 8 bases at J, with 18 bases in the middle. The CDR3 extends over 14 amino acids. The V gene's germline CDR1 is MDHEN and CDR2 SYDVKM. DNA of the CDR3: TGTGCCAGCCGAGGGGGGGCGGCAAGGGAAAAACTGTTTTTT. Its protein product is CASRGGAAREKLFF. The full variable domain, with the rest looked up from reference TRBV28 and TRBJ1-4, is DVKVTQSSRYLVKRTGEKVFLECVQDMDHENMFWYRQDPGLGLRLIYFSYDVKMKEKGDIPEGYSVSREKKERFSLILESASTNQTSMYLCASRGGAAREKLFFGSGTQLSVL.

This chain joins TRBV5-6 and TRBJ2-7; TRBD2 agrees at 9 bases. Losses at the gene ends were 3 bases for V and 2 bases for J; bases not matched to a gene: 6. The CDR3 totals 15 residues. The germline CDR1 and CDR2 sequences are SGHDT and YYEEEE. CDR3 in amino acids: CASSYASGTTYEQYF. CDR3 DNA: TGTGCCAGCAGCTACGCTAGCGGGACGACCTACGAGCAGTACTTC.

The chain couples TRBV7-3 to TRBJ2-1, with D uncertain. The germline CDR1 and CDR2 sequences are SGHTA and FQGTGA. The CDR3 is 13 residues long. The V end was cut by 4 bases, the J end by 5 bases, with 9 bases between. The CDR3 region has the DNA TGTGCCAGCAGCTCCCGAGAAAACAATGAGCAGTTCTTC. This gives the protein CASSSRENNEQFF. The entire variable domain, with the rest obtained from reference TRBV7-3 and TRBJ2-1, is as follows: GAGVSQTPSNKVTEKGKYVELRCDPISGHTALYWYRQSLGQGPEFLIYFQGTGAADDSGLPNDRFFAVRPEGSVSTLKIQRTERGDSAVYLCASSSRENNEQFFGPGTRLTVL.

The chain is built from TRBV5-1 and TRBJ1-2, with 7 bases lining up with TRBD1. V trimming: 1 base; J trimming: 8 bases; junction bases outside the gene matches: 8. The CDR3 has 14 residues. Germline V gene data show CDR1 as SGHRS and CDR2 as YFSETQ. CDR3 bases: TGCGCCAGCAGCTTGTTCGACAGGGCGGAAGGCTACACCTTC. Amino acids: CASSLFDRAEGYTF.

V gene TRBV5-4 combines with J gene TRBJ2-7, with D perhaps matching TRBD2 (5 bases). Trimming shortened V by 9 bases and J by 0 bases, and 13 bases separated the two germline ends. From germline, CDR1 is SGHNT and CDR2 YYREEE (reference sequence). This CDR3 region has 13 residues. The CDR3 protein is CAMRSGRSYEQYV. CDR3 nucleotides: TGTGCCATGCGCAGCGGACGCTCCTACGAGCAGTACGTC.

This clone was detected a few times. The CDR3 DNA is TGTGCCAGCAAACAGGGGGCTTTAGGCGAGCAGTACTTC. This encodes CASKQGALGEQYF. The rearrangement links TRBV3-1 (or the pseudogene TRBV3-2) to TRBJ2-7; 9 nucleotides align to TRBD1. CDR1 and CDR2 from the germline V gene are LGHDT and YNNKEL (reference sequence). Losses at the gene ends were 7 bases for V and 6 bases for J; bases not matched to a gene: 7. This CDR3 has 13 residues.

V gene TRBV2 combines with J gene TRBJ1-5, with TRBD1 matching over 9 bases. The CDR3 runs to 15 residues. CDR1 and CDR2 from the germline V gene are SNHLY and FYNNEI. V was pared by 6 bases and J by 6 bases, with 9 bases of the junction left unmatched. CDR3 loop: CASSTGTGSGQPQHF. The CDR3 bases are TGTGCCAGCAGCACCGGGACAGGGAGCGGTCAGCCCCAGCATTTT. Supplemented by reference TRBV2 and TRBJ1-5, the full variable domain reads EPEVTQTPSHQVTQMGQEVILRCVPISNHLYFYWYRQILGQKVEFLVSFYNNEISEKSEIFDDQFSVERPDGSNFTLKIRSTKLEDSAMYFCASSTGTGSGQPQHFGDGTRLSIL.

This chain uses TRBV5-4 with TRBJ2-3, with no clear D. V dropped 0 bases and J dropped 6 bases, with 11 bases sitting between them. Germline values: CDR1 SGHNT, CDR2 YYREEE (reference sequence). This CDR3 is built from 14 residues. Here the CDR3 reads CASSLEPPPDTQYF. DNA of the CDR3: TGTGCCAGCAGCTTGGAGCCTCCCCCCGATACGCAGTATTTT.

This clone was counted only a few times. The chain recombines TRBV19 with TRBJ1-1, with a weak D call TRBD1 (5 bases). Germline CDR1 and CDR2: LNHDA and SQIVND (reference sequence). There are 14 residues in the CDR3. V was clipped by 5 bases and J by 4 bases, with 14 bases between them. This CDR3 is CASSDLGGSTEAFF. CDR3 sequence (DNA): TGTGCCAGTAGTGACCTGGGGGGGAGCACTGAAGCTTTCTTT.

The rearrangement links TRBV28 to TRBJ1-5; D gene ambiguous. Germline CDR1 and CDR2: MDHEN and SYDVKM. This CDR3 has 16 residues. V was pared by 5 bases and J by 0 bases, with 14 bases between. For the CDR3, the DNA is TGTGCCAGCAGTCGAGGTGGGCGGGATAGCAATCAGCCCCAGCATTTT. Translated, it gives CASSRGGRDSNQPQHF. The complete variable domain, with remaining parts taken from reference TRBV28 and TRBJ1-5, reads DVKVTQSSRYLVKRTGEKVFLECVQDMDHENMFWYRQDPGLGLRLIYFSYDVKMKEKGDIPEGYSVSREKKERFSLILESASTNQTSMYLCASSRGGRDSNQPQHFGDGTRLSIL.

This clone was picked up one time. The chain carries TRBV29-1 and TRBJ2-7; tentative D call: TRBD2 (5 bases). The ends were cut back, 1 base at V and 0 bases at J, with 16 bases in the middle. The CDR3 totals 16 residues. Germline V gives CDR1 SQVTM, CDR2 ANQGSEA. CDR3 DNA: TGCAGCGTTGAAGTGGACTTAAGGTTAAGCTCCTACGAGCAGTACTTC. This sequence encodes CSVEVDLRLSSYEQYF.

This clone has only one observation. The chain couples TRBV5-8 to TRBJ1-1, with TRBD1 as a possible D gene (5 bases). This CDR3 comprises 14 residues. Germline V gene data show CDR1 as SGHTS and CDR2 as YDEGEE. Trimming cost V 4 bases and J 4 bases, with 14 bases left between them. The CDR3 loop is CASSPAGGGTEAFF. In nucleotides, the CDR3 is TGTGCCAGCAGCCCGGCCGGGGGGGGCACTGAAGCTTTCTTT.

V usage is TRBV30 and J usage is TRBJ2-7; 9 nucleotides align to TRBD2. J lost 6 bases, V lost 0 bases, and 15 bases had no gene match. The germline gives CDR1 GTSNPN, CDR2 SVGIG (reference sequence). There are 17 residues in the CDR3. The CDR3 spells CAWSVPYRLADFCEQYV. In nucleotides, the CDR3 is TGTGCCTGGAGTGTACCCTACCGACTAGCGGATTTTTGCGAGCAGTACGTC.

Only one count was recorded for this clone. CDR3 in amino acids: CASSLADRGLVGYTF. CDR3 nucleotides: TGTGCCAGCAGCTTAGCAGACAGGGGGCTGGTGGGCTACACCTTC. The chain has TRBV7-2 and TRBJ1-2, with TRBD1 identical over 10 bases. Trimming removed 0 bases from V and 8 bases from J; junction bases left unmatched: 6. CDR3 size: 15 residues. Germline values: CDR1 SGHTA, CDR2 FQGNSA.

This clone has a handful of counts. In DNA form, the CDR3 reads TGTGCCAGCGAAGGGACGTACTGGGGGGCGCGTGGACTAGCGGGAGCCGGGGAGCTGTTTTTT. This translates into CASEGTYWGARGLAGAGELFF. The V gene is TRBV19, the J gene TRBJ2-2; 13 positions match TRBD2. Unmatched junction bases numbered 25, after V lost 9 bases and J lost 6 bases. Germline V gene sequence: CDR1 LNHDA, CDR2 SQIVND (reference sequence). This CDR3 is 21 amino acids long.

This chain links TRBV27 with TRBJ1-1; D is ambiguous. The CDR3 spans 13 residues. V was pared by 6 bases and J by 5 bases, with 13 bases between. CDR1 and CDR2 from the germline V gene are MNHEY and SMNVEV (reference sequence). The DNA of the CDR3 is TGTGCCAGCAGCACCGGACTGGGGACTGAAGCTTTCTTT. Translation gives CASSTGLGTEAFF.

V and J are TRBV6-1 and TRBJ1-6; 9 bases agree with TRBD1. Looked up from germline, CDR1 is MNHNS and CDR2 is SASEGT. This CDR3 is 14 amino acids long. J gave up 9 bases and V 3 bases, and 3 bases lay outside the gene matches. CDR3 sequence reads: CASSEGQGSSPLHF. CDR3 sequence (DNA): TGTGCCAGCAGTGAGGGACAGGGAAGTTCACCCCTCCACTTT.

The chain carries TRBV27 and TRBJ2-2, with 7 bases that match TRBD1. The CDR3 covers 17 residues. V was clipped by 3 bases and J by 1 base; unmatched bases: 8. Per germline, CDR1 MNHEY and CDR2 SMNVEV (reference sequence). The CDR3 here is CASSFRTGPMNTGELFF. CDR3 nucleotide sequence: TGTGCCAGCAGTTTTCGGACAGGACCGATGAACACCGGGGAGCTGTTTTTT.

This clone was recorded only once. This rearrangement joins TRBV10-3 to TRBJ1-2; TRBD1 is a possible D gene (6 bases). V lost 4 bases to trimming and J lost 3 bases, with 12 bases between them. This CDR3 spans 14 amino acids. The germline V gene encodes CDR1 ENHRY and CDR2 SYGVKD. In nucleotides, the CDR3 is TGTGCCATCAGTGGTAATTCAGGGGACTATGGCTACACCTTC. This gives the protein CAISGNSGDYGYTF.

This clone was observed a handful of times. The chain recombines TRBV7-2 with TRBJ2-3; D is ambiguous. From germline, CDR1 is SGHTA and CDR2 FQGNSA. The CDR3 is 13 amino acids. V lost 2 bases and J lost 5, with 8 bases in between. As DNA, the CDR3 is TGTGCCAGCAGCTTATTCAGACTAGATACGCAGTATTTT. This codes for CASSLFRLDTQYF.

In this sample, this clone turned up once. The gene calls are TRBV24-1 and TRBJ2-5; tentative D call: TRBD2 (5 bases). From germline, CDR1 is KGHDR and CDR2 SFDVKD. V lost 5 bases to trimming and J lost 5 bases, with 23 bases between them. The length of the CDR3 is 17 residues. In DNA form, the CDR3 reads TGTGCCACCAGTGGACTGTCCGGGAAAGGGAACGGGGAGACCCAGTACTTC. This encodes CATSGLSGKGNGETQYF.

The V and J genes are TRBV6-1 and TRBJ1-5; D perhaps matches TRBD1 (5 bases). CDR3 length: 16 amino acids. V lost 3 bases to trimming and J lost 0 bases, with 12 bases between them. Looked up from germline, CDR1 is MNHNS and CDR2 is SASEGT. CDR3 sequence reads: CASSEIMDTSNQPQHF. The CDR3 DNA sequence: TGTGCCAGCAGTGAGATAATGGACACTAGCAATCAGCCCCAGCATTTT.

This sequence joins TRBV7-8 and TRBJ1-5; D possibly corresponds to TRBD1 (6 bases). With 5 bases removed from V and 1 base from J, the gap between germline ends came to 18 bases. The CDR3 length is 17 residues. Germline lookup yields CDR1 SGHVS and CDR2 FQNEAQ. CDR3 sequence reads: CASSQPPGGKSNQPQHF. In DNA form, the CDR3 reads TGTGCCAGCAGCCAGCCCCCTGGGGGCAAAAGCAATCAGCCCCAGCATTTT.